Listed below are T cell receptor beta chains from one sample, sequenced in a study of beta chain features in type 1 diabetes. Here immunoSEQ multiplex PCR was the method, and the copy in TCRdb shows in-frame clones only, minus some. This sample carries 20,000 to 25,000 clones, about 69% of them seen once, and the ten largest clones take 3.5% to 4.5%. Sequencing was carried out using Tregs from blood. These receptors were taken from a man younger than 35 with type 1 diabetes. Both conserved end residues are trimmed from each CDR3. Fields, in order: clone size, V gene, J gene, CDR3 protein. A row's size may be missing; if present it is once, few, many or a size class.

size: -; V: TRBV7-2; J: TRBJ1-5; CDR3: ASSFRTGGQPQH
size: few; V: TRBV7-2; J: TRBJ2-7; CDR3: ASSPSGAERFGEQY
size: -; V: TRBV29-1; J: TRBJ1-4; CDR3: SVQQGADEKLF
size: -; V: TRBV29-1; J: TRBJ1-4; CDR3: SVAGEGEKLF
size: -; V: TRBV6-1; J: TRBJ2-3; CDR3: ASSEGGLAGYTQY
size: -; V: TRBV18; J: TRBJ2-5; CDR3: ASSPPTLAGGPSPETQY
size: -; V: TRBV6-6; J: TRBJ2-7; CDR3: ASSSGLISTGQY
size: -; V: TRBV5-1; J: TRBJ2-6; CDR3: ASSLDSGGPTGANVLT
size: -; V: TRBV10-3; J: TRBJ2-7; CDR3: AISVDVSGSTYEQY
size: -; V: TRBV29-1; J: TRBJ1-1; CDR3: SVEGAALNTEAF
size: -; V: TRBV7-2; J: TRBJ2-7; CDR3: ASSFGGSSYEQY
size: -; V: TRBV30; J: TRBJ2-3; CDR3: AWTQTGTSSADTQY
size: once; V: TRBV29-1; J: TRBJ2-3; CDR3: SVDGGSIDTQY
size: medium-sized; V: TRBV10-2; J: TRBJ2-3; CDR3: ASRPGLVGDTQY
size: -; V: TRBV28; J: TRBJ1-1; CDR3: ASSGGTAF
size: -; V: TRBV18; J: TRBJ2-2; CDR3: ASCPREPYTGELF
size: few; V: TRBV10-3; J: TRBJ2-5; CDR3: AISGQGETQY
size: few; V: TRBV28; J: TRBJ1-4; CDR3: ASSNRQGSEKLF
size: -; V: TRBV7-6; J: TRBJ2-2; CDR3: ASSLEGVRTGELF
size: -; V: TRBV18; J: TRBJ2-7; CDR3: ASSLWATYEQY
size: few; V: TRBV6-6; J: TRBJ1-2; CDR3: ASSYSLTVNYGYT
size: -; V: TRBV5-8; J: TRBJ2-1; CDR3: ASSPAGAALLYNEQF
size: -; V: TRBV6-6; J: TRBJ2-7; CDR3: ASTSGTYEQY
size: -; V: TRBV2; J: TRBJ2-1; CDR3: ASSSMTDNEQF
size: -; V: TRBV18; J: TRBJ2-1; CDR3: ASSGLAGGYNEQF
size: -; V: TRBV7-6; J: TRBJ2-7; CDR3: ASSVDRIYEQY
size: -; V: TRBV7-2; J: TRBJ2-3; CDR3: ASTPRGAGGLTDTQY
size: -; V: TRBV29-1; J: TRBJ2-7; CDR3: SVGGVAGSHSYEQY
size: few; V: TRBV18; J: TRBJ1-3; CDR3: ASSLQGEGNTIY
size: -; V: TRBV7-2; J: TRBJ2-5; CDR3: ASSPRVGGGAETQY
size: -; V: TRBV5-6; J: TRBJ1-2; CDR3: ASNAQKNYGYT
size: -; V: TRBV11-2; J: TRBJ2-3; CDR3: ASSLSSQRNLDTQY
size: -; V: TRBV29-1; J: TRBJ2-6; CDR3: SVEDLVTGTSGANVLT
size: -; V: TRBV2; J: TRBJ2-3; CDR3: ASSGKREGWTDTQY
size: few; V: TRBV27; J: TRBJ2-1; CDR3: ASSFLRGQGRGTEQF
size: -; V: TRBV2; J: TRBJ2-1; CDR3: ARQGFHDSRNEQF
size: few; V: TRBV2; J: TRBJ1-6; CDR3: ASSPDSSYNSPLH
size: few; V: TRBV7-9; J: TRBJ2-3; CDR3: ASSLWVGGGFTDTQY
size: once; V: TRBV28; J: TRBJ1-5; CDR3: ASRTGGFSNQPQH
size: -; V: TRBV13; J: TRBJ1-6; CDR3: ASSLFQGSYNSPLH
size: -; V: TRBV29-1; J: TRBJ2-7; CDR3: SVAGDLYYEQY
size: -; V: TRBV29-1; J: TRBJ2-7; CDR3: SVADRSVPHEQY